This T cell receptor beta chain was observed in a study of T-cell reconstitution after alpha-beta-depleted transplantation in children (dated by TCRdb to 2016 to 2018). In terms of the full investigation: Using TCR repertoire profiling, the study followed T-cell immune reconstitution in a quantitative way in children after TCRalphabeta/CD19-depleted allogeneic hematopoietic cell transplantation.

With respect to this clonotype: Its antigen target is currently unknown. The input lacks base qualities; no much larger clone sits a single base away.

To prepare the library, PCR was applied. Sequencing used an Illumina HiSeq 2500. TCR library preparation used molecular barcoding, with unique molecular identifiers applied to normalize quantification of the TCRbeta repertoire. TCRdb itself trimmed the public reads at Q25 with fastp, ran MiXCR and retained productive beta chains. One record per CDR3 amino acid sequence lists the most common genes and DNA. In this sample the table shows about 590,000 distinct CDR3 sequences, about an eighth of which occur a single time. Of the sample, about 2.2% falls within the top ten clones. CDR1 and CDR2, looked up from the germline V gene, are MNHEY and SVGEGT. The CDR3 sequence holds 16 residues, the cysteine and phenylalanine included. Only the CDR3 DNA stays, 48 bases, in frame from base 1. The trim is 0 bases for V and 4 bases for J, with a gap of 13 bases between the germline ends. Per the publication, the treatment or condition label means: allogeneic hematopoietic cell transplantation with graft depleted of TCRalphabeta T cells and CD19 B cells. The transplant recipients were children given TCRalphabeta/CD19-depleted allogeneic hematopoietic cell grafts.

Results the study describes overall, beyond this receptor: About two months after transplant, the apparently early recovery of alphabetaT-cell counts reportedly depended on just several hundred clones that had expanded rapidly and came from non-depleted graft cells. Over the following months the frequencies of hyperexpanded clones went down, and after one year T-cell counts and TCRbeta diversity were mostly credited to newly produced T cells. The high TCRbeta diversity at day 60 in some patients was ascribed to recipient T cells and intrathymic progenitors that had survived conditioning.

Here the sequenced sample was PBMCs, mostly from graft donor cells, taken 360 days after TCRalphabeta/CD19-depleted stem cell transplant. The clonotype comes from a male patient younger than 18 who had a stem cell transplant for acute myeloid leukemia, so the T cells may come from the graft donor. The rearranged chain carries TRBV6-2 or TRBV6-3 and TRBJ2-1; TRBD2 is a possible D gene, resting on 5 matching bases. The sequenced DNA: TGTGCCAGCAGTTACTCTTCCAGCGGTTTTTACAATGAGCAGTTCTTC. Its protein is CASSYSSSGFYNEQFF.